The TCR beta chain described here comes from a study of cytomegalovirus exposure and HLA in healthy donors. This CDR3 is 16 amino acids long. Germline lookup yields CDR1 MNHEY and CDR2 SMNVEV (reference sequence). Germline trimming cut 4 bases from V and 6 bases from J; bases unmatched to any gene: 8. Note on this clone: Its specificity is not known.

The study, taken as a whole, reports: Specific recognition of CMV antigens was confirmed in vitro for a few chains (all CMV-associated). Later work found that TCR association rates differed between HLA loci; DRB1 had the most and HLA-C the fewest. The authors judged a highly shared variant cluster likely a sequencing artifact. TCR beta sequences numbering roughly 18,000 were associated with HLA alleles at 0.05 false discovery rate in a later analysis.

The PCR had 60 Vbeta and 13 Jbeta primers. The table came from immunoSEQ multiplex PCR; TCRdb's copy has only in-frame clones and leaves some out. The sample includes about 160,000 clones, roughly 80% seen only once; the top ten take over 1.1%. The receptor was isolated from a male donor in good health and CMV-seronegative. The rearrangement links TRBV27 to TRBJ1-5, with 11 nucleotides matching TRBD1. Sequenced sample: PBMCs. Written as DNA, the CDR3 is TGTGCCAGCAGTTCGAATGGACAGGGGGCGCGTCAGCCCCAGCATTTT. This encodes CASSSNGQGARQPQHF.